This T cell receptor (beta chain) originates from a study of response to subunit inactivated influenza vaccine. Germline values: CDR1 LNHNV, CDR2 YYDKDF (reference sequence). The CDR3 loop spans 16 amino acids. The germline V and J ends were trimmed by 3 bases and 0 bases, with 13 bases remaining between them. TCRdb independently ran MiXCR on the RT-PCR reads; one entry per CDR3 protein. The sample shows about 540,000 distinct CDR3 sequences, around a quarter of them seen only once. This same sample was also taken into another study, of T cells expressing NK-cell markers. In that study: TCR beta cDNA was generated via 5'RACE template switching incorporating UMIs.

The TCR comes from a man aged 50-59 years who received an inactivated influenza vaccine. Material: CD4+ T cells sorted from PBMCs, obtained 12 days after vaccination. This chain connects TRBV15 to TRBJ2-3, with D possibly called TRBD1 or TRBD2 (5 bases each). CDR3 sequence (DNA): TGTGCCACCAGCAGGGAGCCCGGGGCTAGCACAGATACGCAGTATTTT. It codes for CATSREPGASTDTQYF.